The sequence of this T cell receptor (beta chain) was determined in a study of cytomegalovirus exposure and HLA in healthy donors. Broader study findings: Associated with HLA alleles at 0.05 false discovery rate in a later analysis were 16,951 TCR beta sequences. Donors were assumed by presence/absence analyses to have roughly uniform sequencing depth.

The CDR3 is made up of 14 amino acids. Germline-derived CDR1 and CDR2 are SGHAT and FQDESV (reference sequence). The germline V and J ends were trimmed by 1 base and 6 bases, with 11 bases remaining between them. Comment on this clone: Its antigen is unknown.

Healthy individuals who donated bone marrow served as the donors. PCR amplification relied on 60 Vbeta primers (plus 13 Jbeta primers). The protocol was immunoSEQ multiplex PCR, while the TCRdb copy is restricted to in-frame clones and leaves out a portion. The table lists 65,000 to 80,000 clones, roughly 80% of them singletons. The sequence was obtained from a middle-aged woman in good health and CMV-seropositive. Sequenced material: PBMCs. The V call is TRBV11-1, the J call TRBJ2-3, with D perhaps matching TRBD2 (6 bases). The CDR3 here is CASSLVREEDTQYF. In DNA, the CDR3 is TGTGCCAGCAGCTTAGTCAGGGAGGAGGATACGCAGTATTTT.